Presented here are 30 T cell receptor beta chains from one specimen sequenced in a study of blood T cell repertoires in COVID-19. Here immunoSEQ multiplex PCR was the method, and the copy in TCRdb shows in-frame clones only, minus some. The repertoire holds about 190,000 clones, with 82% as singletons. The specimen was peripheral blood. The receptors were gathered from a woman younger than 45 with acute or convalescent COVID-19.

This clone appeared a single time. The CDR3 reads CASSHNRGNTEAFF. CDR3 sequence (DNA): TGTGCCAGCTCACACAACAGGGGGAACACTGAAGCTTTCTTT. This chain links TRBV18 with TRBJ1-1; 7 bases map to TRBD1. V shed 4 bases, J shed 1 base, and the junction held 3 bases outside the gene matches. The CDR3 totals 14 residues. Germline values: CDR1 KGHSH, CDR2 LQKENI.

The chain has TRBV13 and TRBJ1-5, with D maybe TRBD1 (5 bases). The CDR3 consists of 14 residues. V lost 5 bases and J lost 7, with 15 bases in between. From germline, CDR1 is PRHDT and CDR2 FYEKMQ (reference sequence). Here the CDR3 DNA reads TGTGCCAGCAGCCGAGGGAGGGGATGGCAGCCCCAGCATTTT. Protein: CASSRGRGWQPQHF.

The chain joins TRBV15 to TRBJ2-3; 9 nucleotides align to TRBD1. Germline CDR1 and CDR2: LNHNV and YYDKDF (reference sequence). The CDR3 is made up of 15 amino acids. Germline trimming cut 3 bases from V and 3 bases from J; bases unmatched to any gene: 4. CDR3 nucleotide sequence: TGTGCCACCAGCAGGACAGGGGGGAGAACAGATACGCAGTATTTT. Residues: CATSRTGGRTDTQYF.

The chain couples TRBV7-9 to TRBJ2-5, with 8 bases fitting TRBD1. Trimming at V came to 5 bases and at J to 2 bases, leaving 10 bases not matched to a gene. CDR1 is SEHNR, CDR2 FQNEAQ, per germline (reference sequence). CDR3 length equals 16 residues. The CDR3 bases are TGTGCCAGCAGCACAGGGACAGGTTCGCGACAAGAGACCCAGTACTTC. It is translated as CASSTGTGSRQETQYF. Supplemented by reference TRBV7-9 and TRBJ2-5, the full variable domain reads DTGVSQNPRHKITKRGQNVTFRCDPISEHNRLYWYRQTLGQGPEFLTYFQNEAQLEKSRLLSDRFSAERPKGSFSTLEIQRTEQGDSAMYLCASSTGTGSRQETQYFGPGTRLLVL.

The chain couples TRBV27 to TRBJ1-2, with a weak D call TRBD1 (5 bases). The V gene's germline CDR1 is MNHEY and CDR2 SMNVEV (reference sequence). V lost 2 bases to trimming and J lost 0 bases, with 28 bases between them. This CDR3 has 21 amino acids. The chain's CDR3 is CASSLGGIRDSTSPANYGYTF. Here the CDR3 DNA reads TGTGCCAGCAGTTTAGGGGGGATCAGGGACTCAACGAGCCCGGCTAACTATGGCTACACCTTC.

The genes are TRBV7-9 and TRBJ2-7; 9 nucleotides agree with TRBD1. The V segment lost 5 bases and the J segment 3 bases; nucleotides outside the gene matches: 8. Germline V CDR1 and CDR2: SEHNR, FQNEAQ (reference sequence). This CDR3 contains 15 residues. DNA of the CDR3: TGTGCCAGCAGCCCCAGGGGACAGGGAGGCTACGAGCAGTACTTC. As protein: CASSPRGQGGYEQYF.

CDR3 protein: CASSRHGGQGAAEQFF. Written as DNA, the CDR3 is TGTGCCAGTAGTCGCCACGGGGGACAGGGGGCTGCTGAGCAGTTCTTC. The gene calls are TRBV19 and TRBJ2-1; TRBD1 matches at 12 bases. Germline CDR1 LNHDA, CDR2 SQIVND (reference sequence). V trimming: 5 bases; J trimming: 9 bases; junction bases outside the gene matches: 11. The CDR3 runs to 16 residues. Filled out from reference TRBV19 and TRBJ2-1, the complete variable domain reads DGGITQSPKYLFRKEGQNVTLSCEQNLNHDAMYWYRQDPGQGLRLIYYSQIVNDFQKGDIAEGYSVSREKKESFPLTVTSAQKNPTAFYLCASSRHGGQGAAEQFFGPGTRLTVL.

The J gene is TRBJ2-3, the V gene TRBV9; D possibly corresponds to TRBD1 (5 bases). The germline V gene has CDR1 SGDLS and CDR2 YYNGEE. The CDR3 has 16 residues. Deletions cut 4 bases from V and 5 bases from J, with 20 bases between. The CDR3 bases are TGTGCCAGCAGCCTTTCGGGCCTCCAGACAGTAGATACGCAGTATTTT. This sequence encodes CASSLSGLQTVDTQYF.

The J gene is TRBJ2-1, the V gene TRBV7-2; the D gene is possibly TRBD2 (5 bases). The germline V and J ends were trimmed by 4 bases and 7 bases, with 17 bases remaining between them. The germline V gene has CDR1 SGHTA and CDR2 FQGNSA. The CDR3 runs 15 residues. The CDR3 spells CASSYNRLASNEQFF. The CDR3 DNA reads TGTGCCAGCAGCTATAACCGCCTAGCTTCTAATGAGCAGTTCTTC.

CDR3 coding DNA: TGCGCCAGCAGGGGGACAGGGGGGCATCAAGAGACCCAGTACTTC. Translated, it gives CASRGTGGHQETQYF. This chain joins TRBV5-1 and TRBJ2-5; the match to TRBD1 covers 11 bases. J lost 2 bases, V lost 5 bases, and 5 bases had no gene match. The length of the CDR3 is 15 residues. Germline V gene data show CDR1 as SGHRS and CDR2 as YFSETQ.

V and J are TRBV10-3 and TRBJ1-2; TRBD1 aligns across 10 bases. The V segment lost 0 bases and the J segment 6 bases; nucleotides outside the gene matches: 4. The CDR3 runs 15 residues. Per the germline V gene, CDR1 is ENHRY and CDR2 is SYGVKD. CDR3: CAISESGQGNNGYTF. In DNA, the CDR3 is TGTGCCATCAGTGAGTCGGGACAGGGGAATAATGGCTACACCTTC.

The V call is TRBV16, the J call TRBJ2-1, with 8 bases lining up with TRBD2. Germline CDR1 KGHSY, CDR2 FQNENV. V was clipped by 7 bases and J by 12 bases; unmatched bases: 5. The length of the CDR3 is 11 residues. The CDR3 coding sequence is TGTGCCAGCACCTCTCTAGCGGGGCAGTTCTTC. Translated, it gives CASTSLAGQFF.

The genes are TRBV19 and TRBJ1-2; D is unclear. Germline V gives CDR1 LNHDA, CDR2 SQIVND (reference sequence). The CDR3 has 14 amino acids. V lost 7 bases to trimming and J lost 7 bases, with 19 bases between them. CDR3 nucleotide sequence: TGTGCCAGTACCGGCCTCGGACCCCGGGGTGGCTACACCTTC. Encoded protein: CASTGLGPRGGYTF.

V is TRBV30 and J is TRBJ1-3; D possibly corresponds to TRBD1 (6 bases). The CDR3 loop spans 14 amino acids. Deletions cut 2 bases from V and 3 bases from J, with 11 bases between. Germline lookup yields CDR1 GTSNPN and CDR2 SVGIG (reference sequence). The CDR3 protein is CAWSSGESGNTIYF. The CDR3 DNA is TGTGCCTGGAGTTCAGGGGAGAGTGGAAACACCATATATTTT.

The chain joins TRBV7-2 to TRBJ2-3; D is unclear. The CDR3 is made up of 13 amino acids. CDR1 is SGHTA and CDR2 is FQGNSA in the germline V gene. V shed 4 bases and J shed 8 bases, with 13 bases lying between them. The CDR3 spells CASSSNRAGTQYF. DNA for the CDR3: TGTGCCAGCAGCTCGAACCGAGCAGGTACGCAGTATTTT. The complete variable domain, with remaining parts taken from reference TRBV7-2 and TRBJ2-3, reads GAGVSQSPSNKVTEKGKDVELRCDPISGHTALYWYRQSLGQGLEFLIYFQGNSAPDKSGLPSDRFSAERTGGSVSTLTIQRTQQEDSAVYLCASSSNRAGTQYFGPGTRLTVL.

The genes are TRBV2 and TRBJ1-6; D perhaps matches TRBD1 (6 bases). CDR1 is SNHLY and CDR2 is FYNNEI in the germline V gene. This CDR3 comprises 15 residues. V was cut by 5 bases and J by 7 bases, with 15 bases left in between. The CDR3 DNA follows: TGTGCCAGCAGTAGACAGGTCTCCCCCAATTCACCCCTCCACTTT. Protein sequence: CASSRQVSPNSPLHF.

The rearrangement joins TRBV12-5 to TRBJ1-2; 7 bases agree with TRBD1. The CDR3 consists of 15 residues. The V gene end was trimmed by 5 bases and the J gene end by 3 bases; junction bases not matched to a gene: 9. CDR1 and CDR2 from the germline V gene are LGHNT and FRNRAP. The DNA of the CDR3 is TGTGCTAGTGGTGTCAGTACAGGGGCCCACTATGGCTACACCTTC. Its translation: CASGVSTGAHYGYTF.

The chain joins TRBV4-3 to TRBJ1-2; 8 nucleotides line up with TRBD1. This CDR3 region has 15 residues. The V gene end was trimmed by 0 bases and the J gene end by 5 bases; junction bases not matched to a gene: 5. The germline CDR1 and CDR2 sequences are LGHNA and YSLEER. The CDR3 reads CASSQDMDRVYGYTF. CDR3 coding DNA: TGCGCCAGCAGCCAAGATATGGACAGGGTGTATGGCTACACCTTC.

V is TRBV28 and J is TRBJ2-5; 16 bases agree with TRBD2. Losses at the gene ends were 5 bases for V and 7 bases for J; bases not matched to a gene: 13. The germline V gene has CDR1 MDHEN and CDR2 SYDVKM. This CDR3 has 18 residues. This CDR3 reads CASSPGTSGRVLLWTQYF. CDR3 DNA: TGTGCCAGCAGTCCGGGGACTAGCGGGAGGGTACTTTTATGGACCCAGTACTTC.

The chain joins TRBV5-4 to TRBJ1-3; D not resolved. The V gene's germline CDR1 is SGHNT and CDR2 YYREEE (reference sequence). This CDR3 contains 13 residues. V lost 3 bases, J lost 4 bases, and 8 bases lay in between. The DNA for the CDR3 is TGTGCCAGCAGCTCCGCGGGGGGAAACACCATATATTTT. Its protein is CASSSAGGNTIYF.

The rearrangement uses TRBV30 and TRBJ2-6; a possible D gene is TRBD1 (6 bases). The CDR3 is 15 residues long. The V end lost 5 bases, the J end lost 0 bases, and 11 bases lay between the germline ends. In germline, CDR1 is GTSNPN, CDR2 SVGIG (reference sequence). CDR3 in DNA: TGTGCCTGGGACGGACAGAACTCTGGGGCCAACGTCCTGACTTTC. It is translated as CAWDGQNSGANVLTF. Full variable domain (missing parts from reference TRBV30 and TRBJ2-6): SQTIHQWPATLVQPVGSPLSLECTVEGTSNPNLYWYRQAAGRGLQLLFYSVGIGQISSEVPQNLSASRPQDRQFILSSKKLLLSDSGFYLCAWDGQNSGANVLTFGAGSRLTVL.

The chain carries TRBV28 and TRBJ1-1, with D possibly being TRBD1 (6 bases). The CDR3 runs to 15 residues. The germline V and J ends were trimmed by 5 bases and 2 bases, with 15 bases remaining between them. Germline CDR1 reads MDHEN; CDR2 reads SYDVKM. The CDR3 region has the DNA TGTGCCAGCAGTCTGAAATTGACAGGAAACACTGAAGCTTTCTTT. Protein sequence: CASSLKLTGNTEAFF.

This clone has a handful of counts. Relative to the germline gene, one junction end is altered; a read error may explain this. The chain has TRBV15 and TRBJ1-2; the match to TRBD1 covers 7 bases. This CDR3 has 17 residues. CDR1 LNHNV and CDR2 YYDKDF come from the germline V gene (reference sequence). CDR3 in amino acids: CATPKVPRGAQMRIASF. In nucleotides, the CDR3 is TGTGCCACACCGAAGGTGCCCAGGGGGGCCCAAATGCGAATAGCCTCCTTC.

The chain has TRBV5-6 and TRBJ2-5, with D tentatively TRBD2 (6 bases). Germline CDR1 and CDR2: SGHDT and YYEEEE. V lost 9 bases, J lost 0 bases, and 12 bases lay in between. The CDR3 contains 13 residues. The CDR3 nucleotides are TGTGCCACAACGGAGGGGTACCAAGAGACCCAGTACTTC. Translated, it gives CATTEGYQETQYF.

V is TRBV2 and J is TRBJ2-1; a weak D match, TRBD2 (5 bases). The CDR3 has 14 residues. V was cut by 3 bases and J by 9 bases, with 15 bases left in between. Germline V gene data show CDR1 as SNHLY and CDR2 as FYNNEI. CDR3 loop: CASSEAQSGGEQFF. For the CDR3, the DNA is TGTGCCAGCAGTGAGGCTCAATCAGGAGGTGAGCAGTTCTTC.

CDR3 sequence: CASRGPGNQPQHF. CDR3 coding DNA: TGTGCCAGCAGAGGTCCGGGGAATCAGCCCCAGCATTTT. The rearrangement joins TRBV6-5 to TRBJ1-5; D uncertain. Germline values: CDR1 MNHEY, CDR2 SVGAGI. The CDR3 has 13 residues. V was clipped by 6 bases and J by 4 bases, with 10 bases between them.

The chain combines TRBV4-2 with TRBJ2-1; a possible D gene is TRBD2 (6 bases). The CDR3 extends over 16 amino acids. The ends were cut back, 4 bases at V and 1 base at J, with 14 bases in the middle. Germline V gene sequence: CDR1 LGHNA, CDR2 YNFKEQ. The CDR3 here is CASSPEGRGSYNEQFF. The CDR3 DNA reads as TGTGCCAGCAGCCCCGAGGGGCGGGGATCCTACAATGAGCAGTTCTTC.

The rearrangement uses TRBV5-1 and TRBJ2-3, with D possibly being TRBD2 (5 bases). The CDR3 has 15 amino acids. Trimming removed 3 bases from V and 0 bases from J, with 11 bases in between. CDR1 is SGHRS and CDR2 is YFSETQ in the germline V gene. DNA for the CDR3: TGCGCCAGCAGCTATCTAGCAGGTAGCACAGATACGCAGTATTTT. Translation: CASSYLAGSTDTQYF.

V gene TRBV6-5 combines with J gene TRBJ1-1, with D perhaps matching TRBD1 (5 bases). The CDR3 is made up of 15 amino acids. The V end lost 6 bases, the J end lost 1 base, and 15 bases lay between the germline ends. CDR1 and CDR2 (germline): MNHEY, SVGAGI. DNA for the CDR3: TGTGCCAGCAGAAACGCGGGACTCCAGAACACTGAAGCTTTCTTT. Protein: CASRNAGLQNTEAFF.

This clone was observed a single time. The J gene is TRBJ2-1, the V gene TRBV7-3; a possible D gene is TRBD1 (5 bases). This CDR3 comprises 12 residues. Germline lookup yields CDR1 SGHTA and CDR2 FQGTGA. The V and J ends lost 5 bases and 7 bases respectively, with 9 bases between them. CDR3 loop: CASSPNRNEQFF. CDR3 DNA: TGTGCCAGCAGCCCAAACAGGAATGAGCAGTTCTTC.